Here is one T cell receptor beta chain with its context. Antigen specificity is unknown. At the time of sampling, donors were nominally healthy, though unrecorded immune exposures were likely. This CDR3 region has 15 residues. Germline V gene lookup returns CDR1 MNHEY and CDR2 SVGAGI. V shed 6 bases and J 6 bases; nucleotides not matched to a gene: 8. This entry is derived from a study of cytomegalovirus exposure and HLA in healthy donors. Broader study findings: Immune exposure was documented only through CMV serostatus. TCR beta sequences reportedly predicted most subjects' HLA-A and HLA-B alleles accurately. An apparent linkage of common viral pathogens to several of the most significant clusters emerged in a later analysis.

Amplification used 60 Vbeta primers and 13 Jbeta primers. Using immunoSEQ multiplex PCR, the repertoire was profiled, and TCRdb retains in-frame clones only, with some absent. The sample lists about 150,000 clones, more than 75% occurring once. The V call is TRBV6-5, the J call TRBJ1-4, with TRBD1 identical over 9 bases. The origin of this receptor is a woman aged 18-30 years in good health and CMV-seronegative. The sequencing input was PBMCs. The CDR3 protein is CASRSTWTGDEKLFF. CDR3 DNA: TGTGCCAGCAGATCGACCTGGACAGGGGATGAAAAACTGTTTTTT.